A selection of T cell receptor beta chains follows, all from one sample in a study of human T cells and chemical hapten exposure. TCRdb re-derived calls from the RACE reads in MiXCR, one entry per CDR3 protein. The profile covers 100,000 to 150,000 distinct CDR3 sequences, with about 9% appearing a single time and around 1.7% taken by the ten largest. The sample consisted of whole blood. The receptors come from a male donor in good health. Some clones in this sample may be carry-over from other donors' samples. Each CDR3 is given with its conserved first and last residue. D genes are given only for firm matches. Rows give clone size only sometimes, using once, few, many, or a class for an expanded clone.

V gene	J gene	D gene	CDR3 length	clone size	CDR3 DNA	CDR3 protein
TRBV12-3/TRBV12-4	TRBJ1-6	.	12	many	TGTGCCAGCAGTTTGGAGGATTCACCCCTCCACTTT	CASSLEDSPLHF
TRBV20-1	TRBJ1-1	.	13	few	TGCAGTGCTAGAGGTCCCGGGGGCACTGAAGCTTTCTTT	CSARGPGGTEAFF
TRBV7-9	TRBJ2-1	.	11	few	TGTGCCAGCAGTCGCGCATACGAGCAGTTCTTC	CASSRAYEQFF
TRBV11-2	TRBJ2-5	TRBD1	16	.	TGTGCCAGCAGACATCCGGGACAGGGATCTCAAGAGACCCAGTACTTC	CASRHPGQGSQETQYF
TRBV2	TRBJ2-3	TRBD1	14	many	TGTGCCAGCAGTAGGACAGGGGGAACAGATACGCAGTATTTT	CASSRTGGTDTQYF
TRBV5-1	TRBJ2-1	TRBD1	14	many	TGCGCCAGCAGTAGGACAGGGGTGGATATTGAGCAGTTCTTC	CASSRTGVDIEQFF
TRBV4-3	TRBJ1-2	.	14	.	TGCGCCAGCAGCCGAGAGGGGGGCGGCTATGGCTACACCTTC	CASSREGGGYGYTF
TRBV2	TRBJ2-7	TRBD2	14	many	TGTGCCAGCACTGGACTAGCGGGGGGGTACGAGCAGTACTTC	CASTGLAGGYEQYF
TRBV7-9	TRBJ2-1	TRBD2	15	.	TGTGCCAGCAGCTCACTAGCGTACTCCTACAATGAGCAGTTCTTC	CASSSLAYSYNEQFF
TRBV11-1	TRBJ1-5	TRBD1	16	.	TGTGCCAGCAGCGCAGCCGGGACAGGGGTCAATCAGCCCCAGCATTTT	CASSAAGTGVNQPQHF
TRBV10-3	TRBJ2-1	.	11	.	TGTGCCATCAGTGACGGAGGGGAGCAGTTCTTC	CAISDGGEQFF
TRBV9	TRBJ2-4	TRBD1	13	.	TGTGCCAGCAGCGGGGGACAGGAAAACATTCAGTACTTC	CASSGGQENIQYF
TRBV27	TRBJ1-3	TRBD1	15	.	TGTGCCAGCAGTGAAACAGGGGCCTCTGGAAACACCATATATTTT	CASSETGASGNTIYF
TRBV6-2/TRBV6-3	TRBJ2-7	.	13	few	TGTGCCAGCAGTGGGGGCTCGCCTTACGAGCAGTACTTC	CASSGGSPYEQYF
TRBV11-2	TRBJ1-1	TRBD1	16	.	TGTGCCAGCAGCCAACAGCGGGACAGCATGAACACTGAAGCTTTCTTT	CASSQQRDSMNTEAFF
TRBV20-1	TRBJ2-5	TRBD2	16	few	TGCAGTGCTAGCGCACTAGCGGGGGGGCCGGGAGAGACCCAGTACTTC	CSASALAGGPGETQYF
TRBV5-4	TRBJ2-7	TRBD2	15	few	TGTGCCAGCAGCTTGGGGGGGCGGGAGGCCTACGAGCAGTACTTC	CASSLGGREAYEQYF
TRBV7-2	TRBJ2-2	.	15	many	TGTGCCAGCAGCTTTGCGACAAAAAGGTCCGGGGAGCTGTTTTTT	CASSFATKRSGELFF
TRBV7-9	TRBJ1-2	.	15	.	TGTACCAGCAGCTTAGGGCGCCTTCTTAACTATGGCTACACCTTC	CTSSLGRLLNYGYTF
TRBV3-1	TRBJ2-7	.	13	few	TGTGCCAGCAGCCAAGCAAGCGGCTACGAGCAGTACTTC	CASSQASGYEQYF
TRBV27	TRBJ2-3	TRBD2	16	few	TGTGCCAGCAGTTTAGGGCTAGCGGGGGATACAGATACGCAGTATTTT	CASSLGLAGDTDTQYF
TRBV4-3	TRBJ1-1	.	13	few	TGCGCCAGCCGGGACTCCTATAACACTGAAGCTTTCTTT	CASRDSYNTEAFF
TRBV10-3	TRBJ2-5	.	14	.	TGTGCCATCAGTGGGGAAGAGGGGAGGGAGACCCAGTACTTC	CAISGEEGRETQYF
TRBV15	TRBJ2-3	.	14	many	TGTGCCACCACAGGAAGCAGGGATGAGGATACGCAGTATTTT	CATTGSRDEDTQYF
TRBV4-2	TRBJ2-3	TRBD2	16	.	TGTGCCAGCAGCCAAGATGCCGGACTAGTCACAGATACGCAGTATTTT	CASSQDAGLVTDTQYF
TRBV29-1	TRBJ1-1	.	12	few	TGCAGTGGGGGTGGCATGAACACTGAAGCTTTCTTT	CSGGGMNTEAFF
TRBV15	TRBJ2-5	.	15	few	TGTGCCACCAGCAGAGAACGGGGTATCCAAGAGACCCAGTACTTC	CATSRERGIQETQYF
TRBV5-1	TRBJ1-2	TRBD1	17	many	TGCGCCAGCAGCCCCCAGGGGGTCCAGAGAACTAACTATGGCTACACCTTC	CASSPQGVQRTNYGYTF
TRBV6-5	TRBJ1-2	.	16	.	TGTGCCGGCAGCCCCGATCCCTCGGGGCAGGTCTATGGCTACACCTTC	CAGSPDPSGQVYGYTF
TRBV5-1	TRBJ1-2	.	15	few	TGCGCCAGCAGCTTGGGTGAGGGGAGTAACTATGGCTACACCTTC	CASSLGEGSNYGYTF
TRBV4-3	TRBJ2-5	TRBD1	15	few	TGCGCCAGCAGCCAAGACCCAGGGGGTCGAGAGACCCAGTACTTC	CASSQDPGGRETQYF
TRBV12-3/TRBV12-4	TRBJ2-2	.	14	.	TGTGCCAGCAGAGACCCCGGGGAGAACGGGGAGCTGTTTTTT	CASRDPGENGELFF
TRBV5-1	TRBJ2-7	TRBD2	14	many	TGCGCCAGCAGCTCCGCGGGACTAGTTCGCGAGCAGTACTTC	CASSSAGLVREQYF
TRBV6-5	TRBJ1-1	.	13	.	TGTGCCAGCGGGAATAGGGGCGACACTGAAGCTTTCTTT	CASGNRGDTEAFF
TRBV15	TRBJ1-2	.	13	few	TGTGCCACCAGCAGAGAGCTTAGGGGTGGCTACACCTTC	CATSRELRGGYTF
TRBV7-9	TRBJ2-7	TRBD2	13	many	TGTGCCAGCAGCGCGGGAGCCTCCTACGAGCAGTACTTC	CASSAGASYEQYF
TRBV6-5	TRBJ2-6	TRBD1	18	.	TGTGCCAGCAGTTACACCCCCGGGACAGCCCCTGGGGCCAACGTCCTGACTTTC	CASSYTPGTAPGANVLTF
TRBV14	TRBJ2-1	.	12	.	TGTGCCAGCAGCCAGAACCTCAATGAGCAGTTCTTC	CASSQNLNEQFF
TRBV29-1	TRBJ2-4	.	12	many	TGCAGCGTGACCGGACAGAAAAACATTCAGTACTTC	CSVTGQKNIQYF
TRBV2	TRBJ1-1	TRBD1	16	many	TGTGCCAGCAGCCCTACCCGACAGGGGGCTCAGGAGGAGGCTTTCTTT	CASSPTRQGAQEEAFF
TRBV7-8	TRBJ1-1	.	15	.	TGTGCCAGCAGCCCTCGAGGAGGCGAGGGCACTGGAGCTTTCTTT	CASSPRGGEGTGAFF
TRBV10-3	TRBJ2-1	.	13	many	TGTGCCATCAGTGAACAAACAGGGCTTGAGCAGTTCTTC	CAISEQTGLEQFF
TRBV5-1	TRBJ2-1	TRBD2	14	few	TGCGCCAGCAGCGGTAGCGGGGGGTACAATGAGCAGTTCTTC	CASSGSGGYNEQFF
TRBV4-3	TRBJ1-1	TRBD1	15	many	TGCGCCAGCAGCCAAGGGACAGGCATGAACACTGAAGCTTTCTTT	CASSQGTGMNTEAFF
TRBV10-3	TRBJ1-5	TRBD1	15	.	TGTGCCATCAGTGATTCCGACAGGGGTTATCAGCCCCAGCATTTT	CAISDSDRGYQPQHF
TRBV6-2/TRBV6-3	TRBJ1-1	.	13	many	TGTGCCAGCAGTTACACCGAGAACACTGAAGCTTTCTTT	CASSYTENTEAFF